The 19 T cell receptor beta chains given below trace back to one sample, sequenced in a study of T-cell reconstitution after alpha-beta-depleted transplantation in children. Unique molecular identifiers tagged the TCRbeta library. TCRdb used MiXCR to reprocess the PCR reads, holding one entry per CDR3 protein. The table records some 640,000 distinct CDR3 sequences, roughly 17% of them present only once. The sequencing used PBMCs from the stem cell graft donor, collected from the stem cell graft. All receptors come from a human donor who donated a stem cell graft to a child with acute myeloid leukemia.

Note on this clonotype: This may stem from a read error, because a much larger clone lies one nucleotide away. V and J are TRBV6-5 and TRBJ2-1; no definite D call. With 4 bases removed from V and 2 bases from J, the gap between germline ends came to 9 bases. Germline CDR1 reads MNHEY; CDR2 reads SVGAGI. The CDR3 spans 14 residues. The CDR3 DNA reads TGTGCCAGCAGTTTACTACGGGCCTACAATGAGCAGTTCTTC. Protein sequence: CASSLLRAYNEQFF.

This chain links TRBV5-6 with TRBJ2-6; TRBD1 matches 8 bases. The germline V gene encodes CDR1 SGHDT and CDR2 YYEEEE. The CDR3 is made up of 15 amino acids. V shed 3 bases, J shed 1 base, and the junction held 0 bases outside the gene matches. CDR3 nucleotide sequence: TGTGCCAGCAGCTGGACAGGGTCTGGGGCCAACGTCCTGACTTTC. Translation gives CASSWTGSGANVLTF.

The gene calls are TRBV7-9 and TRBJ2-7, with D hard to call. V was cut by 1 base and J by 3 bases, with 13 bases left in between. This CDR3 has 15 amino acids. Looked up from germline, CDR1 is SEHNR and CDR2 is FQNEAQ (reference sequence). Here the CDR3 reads CASSLVADFLYEQYF. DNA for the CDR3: TGTGCCAGCAGCTTAGTGGCAGACTTCCTCTACGAGCAGTACTTC.

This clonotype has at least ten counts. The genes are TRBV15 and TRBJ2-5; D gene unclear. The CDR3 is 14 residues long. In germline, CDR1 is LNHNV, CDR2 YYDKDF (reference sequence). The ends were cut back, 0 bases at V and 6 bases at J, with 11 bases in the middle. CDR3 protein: CATSRELQKKTQYF. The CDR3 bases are TGTGCCACCAGCAGAGAGCTACAGAAAAAGACCCAGTACTTC.

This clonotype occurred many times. Here the CDR3 DNA reads TGCGCCAGCAGCTTGAACAGTGCCAACACTGAAGCTTTCTTT. It codes for CASSLNSANTEAFF. The chain combines TRBV5-1 with TRBJ1-1; D gene ambiguous. V was pared by 1 base and J by 2 bases, with 9 bases between. Germline V gene lookup returns CDR1 SGHRS and CDR2 YFSETQ. The CDR3 consists of 14 residues.

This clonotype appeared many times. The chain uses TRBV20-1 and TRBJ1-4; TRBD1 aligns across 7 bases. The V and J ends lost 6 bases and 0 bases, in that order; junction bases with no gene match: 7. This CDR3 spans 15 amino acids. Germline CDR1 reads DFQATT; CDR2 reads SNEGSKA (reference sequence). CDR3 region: CSAKPDRATNEKLFF. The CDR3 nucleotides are TGCAGTGCGAAGCCCGACAGGGCAACTAATGAAAAACTGTTTTTT.

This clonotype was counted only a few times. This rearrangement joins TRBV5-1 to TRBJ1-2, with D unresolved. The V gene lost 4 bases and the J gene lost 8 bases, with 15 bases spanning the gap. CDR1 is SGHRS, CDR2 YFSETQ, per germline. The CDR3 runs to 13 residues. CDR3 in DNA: TGCGCCAGCAGCCCTGAGGGCCTGGGGGGCTACACCTTC. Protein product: CASSPEGLGGYTF.

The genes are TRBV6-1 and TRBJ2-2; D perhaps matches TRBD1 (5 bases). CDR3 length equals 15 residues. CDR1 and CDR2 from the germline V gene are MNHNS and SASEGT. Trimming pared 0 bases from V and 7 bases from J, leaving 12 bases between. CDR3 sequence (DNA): TGTGCCAGCAGTGAAGCGGGCAGGGCAGGCGGGGAGCTGTTTTTT. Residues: CASSEAGRAGGELFF.

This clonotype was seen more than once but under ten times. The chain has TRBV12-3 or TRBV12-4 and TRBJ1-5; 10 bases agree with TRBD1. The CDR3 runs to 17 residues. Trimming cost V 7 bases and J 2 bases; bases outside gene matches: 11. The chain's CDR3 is CASIPDRGAYGNQPQHF. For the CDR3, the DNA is TGTGCCAGCATTCCGGACAGGGGGGCCTATGGCAATCAGCCCCAGCATTTT.

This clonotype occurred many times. This chain's CDR3 is CASRGDGVVSGANVLTF. CDR3 coding DNA: TGTGCCAGCAGAGGTGACGGAGTGGTATCTGGGGCCAACGTCCTGACTTTC. The V and J genes are TRBV27 and TRBJ2-6; D is unresolved. This CDR3 spans 17 amino acids. The germline V and J ends were trimmed by 6 bases and 1 base, with 16 bases remaining between them. Germline V gene lookup returns CDR1 MNHEY and CDR2 SMNVEV (reference sequence).

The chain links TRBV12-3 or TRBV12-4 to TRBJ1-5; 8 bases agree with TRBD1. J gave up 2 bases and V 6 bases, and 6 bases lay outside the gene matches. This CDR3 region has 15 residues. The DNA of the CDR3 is TGTGCCAGCAGAACGCAGGGGGCTGGCAATCAGCCCCAGCATTTT. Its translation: CASRTQGAGNQPQHF.

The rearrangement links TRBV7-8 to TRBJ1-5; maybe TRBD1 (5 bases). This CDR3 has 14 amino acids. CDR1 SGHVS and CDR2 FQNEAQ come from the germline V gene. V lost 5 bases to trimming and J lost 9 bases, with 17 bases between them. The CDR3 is CASSIGTAYGPQHF. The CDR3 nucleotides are TGTGCCAGCAGCATCGGGACGGCCTACGGGCCCCAGCATTTT.

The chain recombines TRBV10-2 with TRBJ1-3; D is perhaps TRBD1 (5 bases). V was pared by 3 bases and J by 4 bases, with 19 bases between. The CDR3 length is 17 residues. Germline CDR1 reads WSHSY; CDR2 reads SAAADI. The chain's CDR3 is CASSEGTGTADGNTIYF. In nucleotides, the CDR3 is TGCGCCAGCAGTGAAGGGACCGGGACCGCGGACGGAAACACCATATATTTT.

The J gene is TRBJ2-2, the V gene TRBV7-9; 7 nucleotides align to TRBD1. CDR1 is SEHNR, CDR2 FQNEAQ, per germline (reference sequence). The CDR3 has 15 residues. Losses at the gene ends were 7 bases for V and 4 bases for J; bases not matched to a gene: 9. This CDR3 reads CASTTLGQSTGELFF. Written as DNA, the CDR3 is TGTGCCAGCACCACCCTGGGACAGTCCACCGGGGAGCTGTTTTTT. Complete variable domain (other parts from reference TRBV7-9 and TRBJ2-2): DTGVSQNPRHKITKRGQNVTFRCDPISEHNRLYWYRQTLGQGPEFLTYFQNEAQLEKSRLLSDRFSAERPKGSFSTLEIQRTEQGDSAMYLCASTTLGQSTGELFFGEGSRLTVL.

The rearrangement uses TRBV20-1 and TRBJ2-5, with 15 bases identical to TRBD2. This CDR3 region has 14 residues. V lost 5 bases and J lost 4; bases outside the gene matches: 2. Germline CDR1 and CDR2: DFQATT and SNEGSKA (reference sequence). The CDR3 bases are TGCAGTGCTGGACTAGCGGGGGGGGGAGAGACCCAGTACTTC. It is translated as CSAGLAGGGETQYF.

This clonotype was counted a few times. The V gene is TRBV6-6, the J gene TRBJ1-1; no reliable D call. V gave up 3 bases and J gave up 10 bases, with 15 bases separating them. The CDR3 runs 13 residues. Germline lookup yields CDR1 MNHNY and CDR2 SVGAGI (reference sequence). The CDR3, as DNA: TGTGCCAGCAGTTATGGGCCTGAATGGGGAGCTTTCTTT. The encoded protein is CASSYGPEWGAFF.

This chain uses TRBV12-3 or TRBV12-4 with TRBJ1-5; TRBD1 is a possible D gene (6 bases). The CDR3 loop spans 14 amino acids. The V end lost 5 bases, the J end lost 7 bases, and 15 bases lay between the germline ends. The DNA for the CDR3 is TGTGCCAGCAGTAAGGGGGGGAAGGGCCAGCCCCAGCATTTT. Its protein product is CASSKGGKGQPQHF.

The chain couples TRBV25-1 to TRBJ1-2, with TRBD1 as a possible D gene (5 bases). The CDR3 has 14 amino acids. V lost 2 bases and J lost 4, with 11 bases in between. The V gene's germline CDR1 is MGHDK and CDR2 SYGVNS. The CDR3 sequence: CASSEKGPIYGYTF. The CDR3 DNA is TGTGCCAGCAGTGAAAAGGGGCCGATCTATGGCTACACCTTC.

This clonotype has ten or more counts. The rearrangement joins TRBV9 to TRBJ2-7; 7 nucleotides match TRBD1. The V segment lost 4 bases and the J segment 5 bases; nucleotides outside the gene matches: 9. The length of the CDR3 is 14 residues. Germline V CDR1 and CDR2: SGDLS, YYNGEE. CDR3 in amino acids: CASSPRTGSDEQYF. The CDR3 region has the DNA TGTGCCAGCAGCCCCCGGACAGGATCCGACGAGCAGTACTTC.